Here is one T cell receptor beta chain with its context. Its antigen is unidentified. Donors were ostensibly healthy at sampling, although undocumented immune exposures were probable. Researchers ran the PCR with 60 Vbeta and 13 Jbeta primers. Measured with immunoSEQ multiplex PCR; TCRdb has only the in-frame clones, and not every one. The sample records approximately 180,000 clones, about 88% being singletons. The length of the CDR3 is 14 residues. The V gene lost 1 base and the J gene lost 5 bases, with 11 bases spanning the gap. Germline CDR1 MGHRA, CDR2 YSYEKL. These data are taken from a study of cytomegalovirus exposure and HLA in healthy donors. Study observations and caveats: The authors judged a highly shared variant cluster likely a sequencing artifact.

This clonotype originated in a girl under two years old in good health and CMV-seronegative. The source material was PBMCs. The rearrangement links TRBV4-1 to TRBJ2-5; a weak D match, TRBD2 (5 bases). For the CDR3, the DNA is TGCGCCAGCAGCCAAGGCCTAGCCTCCGAGACCCAGTACTTC. This translates into CASSQGLASETQYF.